This T cell receptor beta chain is from a study of CD8+ T cells in alopecia areata. This clone was counted a single time. Its antigen is not known. Following RNA extraction, reverse transcription yielded cDNA that acted as the sequencing template. Only in-frame clones appear in the TCRdb table, and some are missing; sequencing was by immunoSEQ multiplex PCR. The data show tens of thousands of clones, roughly 47% seen once. The CDR3 is 15 amino acids. V trimming: 4 bases; J trimming: 8 bases; junction bases outside the gene matches: 5. Germline assignment: CDR1 MGHRA and CDR2 YSYEKL. Study-wide findings and caveats: Scalp data also include sequences from resident alphabeta T cells of normal skin.

What was sequenced was NKG2D-high CD8+ T cells sorted from blood. J is TRBJ2-1 and V is TRBV4-1; 13 positions agree with TRBD2. The receptor was derived from a human donor with alopecia areata. The CDR3 bases are TGCGCCAGCAGCCCACTAGCGGGAGGGAGTGATGAGCAGTTCTTC. Protein: CASSPLAGGSDEQFF.